This T cell receptor beta chain was recorded in a study of T-cell reconstitution after alpha-beta-depleted transplantation in children listed by TCRdb under 2016. Describing the broader study: The study quantitatively tracked T-cell immune reconstitution after TCRalphabeta/CD19-depleted allogeneic hematopoietic cell transplantation in children using TCR repertoire profiling.

This clonotype was detected many times. Its target antigen remains unknown. Base qualities are not provided; no much larger clone lies one nucleotide away. Library preparation employed PCR. Sequencing was performed on an Illumina HiSeq 2500. To normalize quantification of the TCRbeta repertoire, the TCR libraries were built with molecular barcoding that relied on unique molecular identifiers. In TCRdb, the public reads were trimmed at Q25 with fastp and aligned with MiXCR, with productive beta chains retained. CDR3 protein sequences are deduplicated, and each keeps its most common genes and DNA. This sample comprises over 550,000 distinct CDR3 sequences, 10% of them detected only once. 3.5% to 5% of the sample is in the top ten clones. Sequences LGHNA (CDR1) and YNFKEQ (CDR2) are obtained from the germline V gene. V was cut back by 5 bases and J by 1 base, leaving a gap of 15 bases between them. The CDR3 covers 15 residues, taking in both the cysteine and the phenylalanine. The read is trimmed to its CDR3 DNA, 45 bases read in frame from base 1.

Specimen: PBMCs from the stem cell graft donor, collected from the stem cell graft. The rearranged segments are TRBV4-2 and TRBJ2-7; TRBD2 is a weak D gene call, 6 bases matching. The receptor was isolated from a human donor who donated a stem cell graft to a child with acute myeloid leukemia. The DNA sequence is as follows: TGTGCCAGCAGCTCTCCGGGACTGGGATCCTACGAGCAGTACTTC. This gives the protein CASSSPGLGSYEQYF.